Shown below are 9 T cell receptor beta chains from a single sample sequenced in a study of blood T cells in healthy people across ages. PCR was performed a second time for roughly 7 to 11 cycles using a sample-barcoded 5' primer and a J-beta primer mix. TCRdb re-analysed the 5' RACE reads in MiXCR, keeping a single row per CDR3 protein. The data show fewer than 1,200,000 distinct CDR3 sequences, 20% to 25% seen once. The same specimen was also included in a second study, on T cells of mothers and their children.

Material for sequencing was blood. These TCRs come from a girl aged 2-10 years in good health.

This clonotype has only a few counts. The gene calls are TRBV11-2 and TRBJ2-5; TRBD1 is a possible D gene (5 bases). This CDR3 spans 16 amino acids. Germline V gene lookup returns CDR1 SGHAT and CDR2 FQNNGV. Deletions cut 4 bases from V and 2 bases from J, with 17 bases between. This chain's CDR3 is CASSSTLRQIQETQYF. CDR3 in DNA: TGTGCCAGCAGCTCGACGCTCAGACAGATACAAGAGACCCAGTACTTC.

This clonotype was counted between two and nine times. The rearrangement links TRBV4-3 to TRBJ1-1; TRBD1 matches 7 bases. Germline CDR1 and CDR2: LGHNA and YSLEER. The CDR3 loop spans 13 amino acids. J lost 4 bases, V lost 6 bases, and 5 bases had no gene match. In DNA form, the CDR3 reads TGCGCCAGCAGGGAGGACAGGACCACTGAAGCTTTCTTT. Its protein product is CASREDRTTEAFF.

The chain employs TRBV20-1 and TRBJ2-1; 8 positions match TRBD1. The germline gives CDR1 DFQATT, CDR2 SNEGSKA (reference sequence). This CDR3 is 16 amino acids long. V was clipped by 3 bases and J by 4 bases; unmatched bases: 11. The chain's CDR3 is CSARARTGRLYNEQFF. The CDR3 coding sequence is TGCAGTGCTAGGGCGCGGACAGGGCGCTTATACAATGAGCAGTTCTTC.

The V call is TRBV6-1, the J call TRBJ2-7; the match to TRBD2 covers 10 bases. The V and J ends lost 1 base and 4 bases, in that order; junction bases with no gene match: 4. The CDR3 runs 15 residues. Germline V CDR1 and CDR2: MNHNS, SASEGT. The CDR3 DNA reads TGTGCCAGCAGTGAAGGAGGTAGCGGGAGGTACGAGCAGTACTTC. It encodes CASSEGGSGRYEQYF.

The chain employs TRBV6-6 and TRBJ1-3, with D unresolved. Trimming left V 5 bases short and J 8 bases short, with 16 bases between. Germline lookup yields CDR1 MNHNY and CDR2 SVGAGI (reference sequence). This CDR3 has 14 residues. DNA for the CDR3: TGTGCCAGCAGTCCCGACTGGGCGAGGGACACCATATATTTT. This encodes CASSPDWARDTIYF.

The chain has TRBV5-1 and TRBJ2-5, with 12 bases aligning to TRBD2. The CDR3 is 16 amino acids. V gave up 0 bases and J gave up 4 bases; unmatched junction bases: 4. Germline V gene lookup returns CDR1 SGHRS and CDR2 YFSETQ. The CDR3 is CASSLGLAGVAETQYF. The DNA for the CDR3 is TGCGCCAGCAGCTTGGGACTAGCGGGAGTCGCAGAGACCCAGTACTTC.

The genes are TRBV24-1 and TRBJ2-1, with 10 bases matching TRBD2. There are 17 residues in the CDR3. After removal of 0 bases from V and 4 bases from J, the junction contained 5 bases not matched to a gene. CDR1 and CDR2 (germline): KGHDR, SFDVKD. CDR3 protein: CATSDLGAGLAYNEQFF. CDR3 DNA: TGTGCCACCAGTGATTTGGGGGCGGGACTAGCGTACAATGAGCAGTTCTTC.

The V and J genes are TRBV29-1 and TRBJ2-7; no reliable D call. V was pared by 3 bases and J by 3 bases, with 18 bases between. This CDR3 comprises 15 residues. Germline V gene data show CDR1 as SQVTM and CDR2 as ANQGSEA. The CDR3 DNA reads as TGCAGCGTTGAGCGTGTGGGCGGAAACCTCTACGAGCAGTACTTC. Its protein is CSVERVGGNLYEQYF.

The chain has TRBV28 and TRBJ2-1; TRBD1 agrees at 10 bases. Unmatched junction bases numbered 12, after V lost 8 bases and J lost 8 bases. CDR1 and CDR2 from the germline V gene are MDHEN and SYDVKM. This CDR3 spans 15 amino acids. The CDR3 sequence is CASQFLTGGKDEQFF. The CDR3 coding sequence is TGTGCCAGCCAGTTCTTGACAGGGGGCAAGGATGAGCAGTTCTTC.